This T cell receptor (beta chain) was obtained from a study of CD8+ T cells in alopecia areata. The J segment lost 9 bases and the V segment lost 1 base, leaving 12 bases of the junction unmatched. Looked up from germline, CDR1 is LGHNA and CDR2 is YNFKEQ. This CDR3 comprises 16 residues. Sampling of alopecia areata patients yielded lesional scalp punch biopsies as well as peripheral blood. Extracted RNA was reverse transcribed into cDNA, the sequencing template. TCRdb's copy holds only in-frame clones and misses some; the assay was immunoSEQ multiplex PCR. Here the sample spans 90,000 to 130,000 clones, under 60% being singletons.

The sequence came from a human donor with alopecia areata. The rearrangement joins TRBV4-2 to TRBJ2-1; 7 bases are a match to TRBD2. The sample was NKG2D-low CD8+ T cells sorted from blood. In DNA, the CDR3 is TGTGCCAGCAGCCAAGCGATATCGGGAGGCCCCCCTGAGCAGTTCTTC. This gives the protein CASSQAISGGPPEQFF.